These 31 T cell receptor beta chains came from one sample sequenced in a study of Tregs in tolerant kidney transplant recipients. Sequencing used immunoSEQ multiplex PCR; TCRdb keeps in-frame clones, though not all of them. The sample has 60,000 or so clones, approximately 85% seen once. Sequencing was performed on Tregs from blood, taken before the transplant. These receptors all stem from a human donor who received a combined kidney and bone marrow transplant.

The CDR3, as DNA: TGTGCCAGCAGCGTAGACTCCTCCGGGGGCACTGAAGCTTTCTTT. This codes for CASSVDSSGGTEAFF. This rearrangement joins TRBV7-6 to TRBJ1-1; a possible D gene is TRBD1 (5 bases). The CDR3 has 15 residues. Germline assignment: CDR1 SGHVS and CDR2 FNYEAQ. The ends were cut back, 5 bases at V and 4 bases at J, with 17 bases in the middle.

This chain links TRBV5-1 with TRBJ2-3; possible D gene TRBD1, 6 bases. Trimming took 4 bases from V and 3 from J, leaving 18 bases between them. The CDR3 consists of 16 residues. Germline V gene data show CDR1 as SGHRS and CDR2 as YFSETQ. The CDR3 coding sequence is TGCGCCAGCAGCGGGGGACAAGCGTCGGGGACAGATACGCAGTATTTT. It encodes CASSGGQASGTDTQYF.

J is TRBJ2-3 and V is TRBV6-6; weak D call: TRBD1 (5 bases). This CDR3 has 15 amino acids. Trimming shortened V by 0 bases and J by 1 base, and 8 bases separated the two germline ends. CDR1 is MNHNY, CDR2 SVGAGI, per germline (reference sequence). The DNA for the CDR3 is TGTGCCAGCAGTTACTCGGGGCAGGGCACAGATACGCAGTATTTT. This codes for CASSYSGQGTDTQYF.

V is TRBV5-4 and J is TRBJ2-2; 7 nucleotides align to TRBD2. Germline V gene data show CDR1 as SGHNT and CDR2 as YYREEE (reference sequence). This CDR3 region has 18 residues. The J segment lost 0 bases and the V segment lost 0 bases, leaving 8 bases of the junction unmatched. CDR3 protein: CASSLDGGGPPNTGELFF. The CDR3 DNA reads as TGTGCCAGCAGCTTGGATGGGGGAGGGCCCCCGAACACCGGGGAGCTGTTTTTT.

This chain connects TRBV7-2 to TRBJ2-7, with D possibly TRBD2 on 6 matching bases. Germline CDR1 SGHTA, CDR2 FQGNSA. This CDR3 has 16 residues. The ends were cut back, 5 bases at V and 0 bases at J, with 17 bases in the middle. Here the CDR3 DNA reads TGTGCCAGCAGCCACACCGGGCGGGGCTACTCCTACGAGCAGTACTTC. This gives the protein CASSHTGRGYSYEQYF.

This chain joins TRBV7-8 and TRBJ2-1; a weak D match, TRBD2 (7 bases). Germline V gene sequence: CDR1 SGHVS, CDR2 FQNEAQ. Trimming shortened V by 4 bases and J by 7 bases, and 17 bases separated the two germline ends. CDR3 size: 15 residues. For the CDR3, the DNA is TGTGCCAGCAGCTCCATCGTAGGGGGGGAGAATGAGCAGTTCTTC. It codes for CASSSIVGGENEQFF.

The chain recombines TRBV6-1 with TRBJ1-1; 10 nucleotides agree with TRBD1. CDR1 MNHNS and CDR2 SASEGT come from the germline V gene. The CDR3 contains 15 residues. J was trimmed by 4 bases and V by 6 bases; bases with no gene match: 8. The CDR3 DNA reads TGTGCCAGCAGCCATAAGGGACAGGGGACCACTGAAGCTTTCTTT. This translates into CASSHKGQGTTEAFF.

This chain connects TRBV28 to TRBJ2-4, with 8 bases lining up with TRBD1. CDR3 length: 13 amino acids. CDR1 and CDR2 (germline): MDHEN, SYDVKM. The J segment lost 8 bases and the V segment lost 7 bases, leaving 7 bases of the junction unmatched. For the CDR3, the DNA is TGTGCCAGCACCCGACAGGGGTTGGACATTCAGTACTTC. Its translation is CASTRQGLDIQYF.

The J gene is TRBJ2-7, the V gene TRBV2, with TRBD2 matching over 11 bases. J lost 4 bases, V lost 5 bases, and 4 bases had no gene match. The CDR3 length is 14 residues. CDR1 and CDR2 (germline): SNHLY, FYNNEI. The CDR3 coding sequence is TGTGCCAGCAGTTTACTAGCGGGGGTGTACGAGCAGTACTTC. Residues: CASSLLAGVYEQYF.

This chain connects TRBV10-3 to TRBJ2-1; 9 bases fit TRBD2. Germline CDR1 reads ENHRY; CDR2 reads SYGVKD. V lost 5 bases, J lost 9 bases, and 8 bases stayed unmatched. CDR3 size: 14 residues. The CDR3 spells CAISHGTSFGEQFF. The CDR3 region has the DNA TGTGCCATCAGTCACGGGACTAGCTTCGGTGAGCAGTTCTTC.

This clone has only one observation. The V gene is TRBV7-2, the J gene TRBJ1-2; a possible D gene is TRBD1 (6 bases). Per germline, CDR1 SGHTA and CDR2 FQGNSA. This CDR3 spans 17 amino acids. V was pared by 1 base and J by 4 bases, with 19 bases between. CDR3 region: CASSLGGQGRASYGYTF. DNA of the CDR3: TGTGCCAGCAGCTTAGGAGGTCAGGGGAGGGCTAGCTATGGCTACACCTTC.

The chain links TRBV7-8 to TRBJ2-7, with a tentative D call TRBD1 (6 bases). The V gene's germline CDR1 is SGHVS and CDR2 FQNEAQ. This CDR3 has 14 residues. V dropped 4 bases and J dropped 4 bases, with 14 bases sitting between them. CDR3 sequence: CASSYRQDLYEQYF. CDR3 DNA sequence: TGTGCCAGCAGCTACCGACAGGACCTGTACGAGCAGTACTTC.

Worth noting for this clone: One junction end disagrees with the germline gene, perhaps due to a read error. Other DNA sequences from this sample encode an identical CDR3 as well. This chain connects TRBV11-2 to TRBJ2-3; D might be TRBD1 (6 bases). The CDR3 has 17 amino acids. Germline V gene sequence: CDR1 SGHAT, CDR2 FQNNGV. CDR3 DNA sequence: TGCGCCAGCAGCCCCCGGACAGACCAATTCTTCACAGATACGCAGTATTTT. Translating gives CASSPRTDQFFTDTQYF.

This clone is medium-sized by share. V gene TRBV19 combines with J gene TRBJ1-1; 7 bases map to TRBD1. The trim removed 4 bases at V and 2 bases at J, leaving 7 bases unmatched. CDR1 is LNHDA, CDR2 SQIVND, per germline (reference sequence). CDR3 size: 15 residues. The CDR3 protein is CASSTWDSRNTEAFF. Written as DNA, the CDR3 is TGTGCCAGTAGTACCTGGGACAGCAGAAACACTGAAGCTTTCTTT.

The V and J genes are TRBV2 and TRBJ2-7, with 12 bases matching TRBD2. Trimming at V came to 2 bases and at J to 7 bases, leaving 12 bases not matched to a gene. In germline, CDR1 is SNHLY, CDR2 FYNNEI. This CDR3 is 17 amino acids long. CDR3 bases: TGTGCCAGCAGTGAATCCCCGCTAGCGGGGGGGCCTCGGGAGCAGTACTTC. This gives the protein CASSESPLAGGPREQYF.

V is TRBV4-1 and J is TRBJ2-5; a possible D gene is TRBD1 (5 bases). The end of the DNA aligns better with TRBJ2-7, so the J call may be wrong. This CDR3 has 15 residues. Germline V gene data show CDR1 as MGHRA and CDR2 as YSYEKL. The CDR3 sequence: CASSQETALNYEQYF. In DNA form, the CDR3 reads TGCGCCAGCAGCCAAGAGACAGCCTTGAACTACGAGCAGTACTTC.

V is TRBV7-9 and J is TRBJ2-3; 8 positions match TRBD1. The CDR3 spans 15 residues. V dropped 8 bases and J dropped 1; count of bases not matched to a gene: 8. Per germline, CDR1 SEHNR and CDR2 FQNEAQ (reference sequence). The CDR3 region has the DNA TGTGCCAGCCCCTCACAGGGGGTCGGCACAGATACGCAGTATTTT. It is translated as CASPSQGVGTDTQYF.

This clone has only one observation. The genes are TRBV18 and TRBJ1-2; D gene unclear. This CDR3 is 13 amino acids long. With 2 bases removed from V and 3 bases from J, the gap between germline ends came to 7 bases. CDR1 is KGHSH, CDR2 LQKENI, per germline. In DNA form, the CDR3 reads TGTGCCAGCTCACCAGAGGGCGACTATGGCTACACCTTC. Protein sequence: CASSPEGDYGYTF.

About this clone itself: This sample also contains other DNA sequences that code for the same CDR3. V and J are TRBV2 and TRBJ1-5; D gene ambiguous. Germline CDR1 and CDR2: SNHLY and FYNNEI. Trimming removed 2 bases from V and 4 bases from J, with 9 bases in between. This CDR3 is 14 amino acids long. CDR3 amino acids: CASSEQTTNQPQHF. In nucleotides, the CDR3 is TGTGCCAGCAGTGAACAGACCACGAATCAGCCCCAGCATTTT.

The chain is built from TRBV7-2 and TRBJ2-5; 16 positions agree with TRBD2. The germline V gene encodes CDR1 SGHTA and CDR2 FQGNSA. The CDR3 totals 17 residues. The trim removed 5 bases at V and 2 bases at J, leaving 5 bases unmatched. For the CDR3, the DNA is TGTGCCAGCAGCCCCCCGGGACTAGCGGGAGGGCAAGAGACCCAGTACTTC. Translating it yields CASSPPGLAGGQETQYF.

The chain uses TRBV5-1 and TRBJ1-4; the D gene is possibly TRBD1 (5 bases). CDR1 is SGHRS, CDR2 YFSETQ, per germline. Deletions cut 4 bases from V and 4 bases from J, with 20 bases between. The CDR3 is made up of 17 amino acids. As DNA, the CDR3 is TGCGCCAGCAGCCCGGGGGGTTTCCGGGACGGTAATGAAAAACTGTTTTTT. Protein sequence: CASSPGGFRDGNEKLFF.

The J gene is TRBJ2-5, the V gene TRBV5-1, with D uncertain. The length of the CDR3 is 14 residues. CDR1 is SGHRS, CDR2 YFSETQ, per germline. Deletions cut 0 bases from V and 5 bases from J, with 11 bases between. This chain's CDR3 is CASSLGRVVETQYF. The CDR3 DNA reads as TGCGCCAGCAGCTTGGGTAGGGTGGTGGAGACCCAGTACTTC.

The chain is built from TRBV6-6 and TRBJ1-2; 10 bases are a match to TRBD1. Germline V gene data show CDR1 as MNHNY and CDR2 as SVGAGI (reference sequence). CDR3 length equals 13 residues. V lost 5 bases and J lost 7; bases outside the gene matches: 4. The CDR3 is CASSPRTGGGYTF. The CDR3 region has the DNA TGTGCCAGCAGTCCCCGGACAGGGGGTGGCTACACCTTC.

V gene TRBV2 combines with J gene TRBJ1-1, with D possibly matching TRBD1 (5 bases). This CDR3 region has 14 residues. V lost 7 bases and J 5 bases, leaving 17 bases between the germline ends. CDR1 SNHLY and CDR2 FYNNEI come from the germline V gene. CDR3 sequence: CASTGWGVLTEAFF. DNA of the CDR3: TGTGCCAGCACAGGGTGGGGTGTGTTGACTGAAGCTTTCTTT.

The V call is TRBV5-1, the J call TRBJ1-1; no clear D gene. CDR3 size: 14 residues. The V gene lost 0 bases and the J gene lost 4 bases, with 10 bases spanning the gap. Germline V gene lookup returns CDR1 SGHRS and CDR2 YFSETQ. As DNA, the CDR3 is TGCGCCAGCAGCTTGGGCAGGTGGGGCACTGAAGCTTTCTTT. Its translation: CASSLGRWGTEAFF.

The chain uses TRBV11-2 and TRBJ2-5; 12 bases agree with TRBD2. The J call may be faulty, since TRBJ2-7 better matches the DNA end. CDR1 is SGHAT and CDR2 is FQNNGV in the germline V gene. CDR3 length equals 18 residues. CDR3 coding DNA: TGTGCCAGCAGCTATCTTCCGGGACTAGCGGGCGTGACCTACGAGCAGTACTTC. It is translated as CASSYLPGLAGVTYEQYF.

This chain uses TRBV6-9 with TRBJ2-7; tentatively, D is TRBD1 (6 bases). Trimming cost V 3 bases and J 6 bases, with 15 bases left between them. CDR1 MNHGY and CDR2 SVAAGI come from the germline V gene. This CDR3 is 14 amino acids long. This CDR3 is CASSYYRTVGEQYF. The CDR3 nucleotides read TGTGCCAGCAGTTACTACAGGACAGTAGGCGAGCAGTACTTC.

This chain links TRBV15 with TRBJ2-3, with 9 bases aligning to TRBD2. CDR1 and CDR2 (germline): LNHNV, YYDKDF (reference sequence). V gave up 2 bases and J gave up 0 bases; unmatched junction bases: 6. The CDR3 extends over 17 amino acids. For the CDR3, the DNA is TGTGCCACCAGCAGATCCTGGACTAGCGCCAGCACAGATACGCAGTATTTT. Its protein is CATSRSWTSASTDTQYF.

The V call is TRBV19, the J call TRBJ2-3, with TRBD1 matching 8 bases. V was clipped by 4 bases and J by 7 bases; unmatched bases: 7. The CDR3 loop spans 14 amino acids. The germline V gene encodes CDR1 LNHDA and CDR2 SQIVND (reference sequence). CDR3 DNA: TGTGCCAGTAGTACATTCCAGGGGGCTAATACGCAGTATTTT. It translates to CASSTFQGANTQYF.

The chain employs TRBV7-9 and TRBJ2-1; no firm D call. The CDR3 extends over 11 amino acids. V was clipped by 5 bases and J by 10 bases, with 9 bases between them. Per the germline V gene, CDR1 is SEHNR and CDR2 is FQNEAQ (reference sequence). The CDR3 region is CASSPTREQFF. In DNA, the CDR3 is TGTGCCAGCAGCCCCACTCGCGAGCAGTTCTTC. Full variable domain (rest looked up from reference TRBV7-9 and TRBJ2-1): DTGVSQNPRHKITKRGQNVTFRCDPISEHNRLYWYRQTLGQGPEFLTYFQNEAQLEKSRLLSDRFSAERPKGSFSTLEIQRTEQGDSAMYLCASSPTREQFFGPGTRLTVL.

The CDR3 DNA reads TGCGCCAGCAGTGAGTCTCCAGGGGGCCAAGCTTTCTTT. This gives the protein CASSESPGGQAFF. The J gene is TRBJ1-1, the V gene TRBV10-1, with 8 bases identical to TRBD1. The CDR3 spans 13 residues. Germline lookup yields CDR1 WNHNN and CDR2 SYGVQD (reference sequence). With V trimmed by 0 bases and J by 9 bases, 3 bases remained unmatched.